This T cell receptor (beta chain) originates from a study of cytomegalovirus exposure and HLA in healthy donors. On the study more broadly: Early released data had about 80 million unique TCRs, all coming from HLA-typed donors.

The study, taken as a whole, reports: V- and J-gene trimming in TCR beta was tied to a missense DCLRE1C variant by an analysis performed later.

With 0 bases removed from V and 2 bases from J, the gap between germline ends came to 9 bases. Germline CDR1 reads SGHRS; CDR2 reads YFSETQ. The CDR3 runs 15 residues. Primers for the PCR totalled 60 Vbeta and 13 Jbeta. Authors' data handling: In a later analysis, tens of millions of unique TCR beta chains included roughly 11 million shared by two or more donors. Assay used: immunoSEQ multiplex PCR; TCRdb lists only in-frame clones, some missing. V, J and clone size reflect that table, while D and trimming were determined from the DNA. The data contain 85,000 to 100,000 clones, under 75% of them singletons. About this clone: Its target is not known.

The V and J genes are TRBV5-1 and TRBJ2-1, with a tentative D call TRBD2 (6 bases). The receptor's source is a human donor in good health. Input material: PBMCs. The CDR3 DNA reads TGCGCCAGCAGCTTGGCCGCGGGACCCTACAATGAGCAGTTCTTC. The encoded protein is CASSLAAGPYNEQFF.